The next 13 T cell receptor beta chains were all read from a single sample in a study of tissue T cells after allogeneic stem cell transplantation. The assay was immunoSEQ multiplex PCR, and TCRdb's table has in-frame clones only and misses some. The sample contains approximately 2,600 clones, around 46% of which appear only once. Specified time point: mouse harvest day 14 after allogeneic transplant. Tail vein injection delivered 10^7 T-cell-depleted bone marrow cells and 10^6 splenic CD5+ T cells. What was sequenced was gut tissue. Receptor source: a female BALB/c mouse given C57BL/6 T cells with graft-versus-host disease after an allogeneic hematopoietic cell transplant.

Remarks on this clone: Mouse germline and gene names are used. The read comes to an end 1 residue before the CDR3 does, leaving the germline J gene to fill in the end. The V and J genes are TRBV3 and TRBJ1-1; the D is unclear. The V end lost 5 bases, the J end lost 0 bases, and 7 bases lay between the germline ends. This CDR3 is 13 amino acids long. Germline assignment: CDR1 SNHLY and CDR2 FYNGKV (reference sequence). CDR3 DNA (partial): TGTGCCAGCAGCCCCCACGCAAACACAGAAGTCTTC. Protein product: CASSPHANTEVF. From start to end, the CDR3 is CASSPHANTEVFF. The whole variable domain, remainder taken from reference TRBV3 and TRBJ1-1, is GPKVLQIPSHQIIDMGQMVTLNCDPVSNHLYFYWYKQILGQQMEFLVNFYNGKVMEKSKLFKDQFSVERPDGSYFTLKIQPTALEDSAVYFCASSPHANTEVFFGKGTRLTVV.

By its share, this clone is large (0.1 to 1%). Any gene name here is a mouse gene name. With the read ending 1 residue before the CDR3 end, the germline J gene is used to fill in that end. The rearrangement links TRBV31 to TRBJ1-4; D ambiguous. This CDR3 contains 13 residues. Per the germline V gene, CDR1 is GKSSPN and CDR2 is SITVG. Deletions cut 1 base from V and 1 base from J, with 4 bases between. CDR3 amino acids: CAWSHSSNERLFF. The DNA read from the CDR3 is TGTGCCTGGAGTCACAGTTCCAACGAAAGATTATTT.

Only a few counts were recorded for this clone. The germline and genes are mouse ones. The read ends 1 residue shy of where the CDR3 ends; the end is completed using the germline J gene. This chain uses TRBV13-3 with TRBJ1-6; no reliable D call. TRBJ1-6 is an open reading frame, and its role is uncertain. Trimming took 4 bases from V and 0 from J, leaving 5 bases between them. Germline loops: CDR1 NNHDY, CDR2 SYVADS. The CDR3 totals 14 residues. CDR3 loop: CASSKDSYNSPLYF. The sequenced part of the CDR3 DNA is TGTGCCAGCAGTAAGGATTCCTATAATTCGCCCCTCTAC.

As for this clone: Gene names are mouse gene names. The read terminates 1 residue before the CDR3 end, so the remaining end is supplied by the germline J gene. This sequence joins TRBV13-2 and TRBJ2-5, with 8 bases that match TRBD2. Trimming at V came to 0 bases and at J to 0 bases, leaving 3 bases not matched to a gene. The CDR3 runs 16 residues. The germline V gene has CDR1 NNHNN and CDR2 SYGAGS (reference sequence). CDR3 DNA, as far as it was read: TGTGCCAGCGGTGATGGGACTGGGCCTAACCAAGACACCCAGTAC. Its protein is CASGDGTGPNQDTQY. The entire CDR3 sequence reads CASGDGTGPNQDTQYF.

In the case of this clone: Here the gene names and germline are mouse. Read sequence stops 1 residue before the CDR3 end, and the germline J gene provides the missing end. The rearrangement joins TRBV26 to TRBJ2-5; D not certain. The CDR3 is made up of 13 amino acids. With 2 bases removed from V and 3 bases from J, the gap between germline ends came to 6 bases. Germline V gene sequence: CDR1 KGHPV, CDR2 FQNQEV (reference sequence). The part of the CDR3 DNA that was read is TGTGCCAGCAGTCTGAACAGTCAAGACACCCAGTAC. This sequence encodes CASSLNSQDTQY. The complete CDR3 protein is CASSLNSQDTQYF.

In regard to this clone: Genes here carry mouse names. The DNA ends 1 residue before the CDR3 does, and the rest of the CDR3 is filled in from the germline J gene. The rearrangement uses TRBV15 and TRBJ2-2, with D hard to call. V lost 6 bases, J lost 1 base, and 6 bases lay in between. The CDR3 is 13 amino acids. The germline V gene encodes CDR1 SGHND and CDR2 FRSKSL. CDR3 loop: CASSLKNTGQLYF. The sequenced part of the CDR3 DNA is TGTGCCAGCAGCCTGAAAAACACCGGGCAGCTCTAC. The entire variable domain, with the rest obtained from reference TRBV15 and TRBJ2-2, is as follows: DAGVTQTPRHEVAEKGQTIILKCEPVSGHNDLFWYRQTKIQGLELLSYFRSKSLMEDGGAFKDRFKAEMLNSSFSTLKIQPTEPKDSAVYLCASSLKNTGQLYFGEGSKLTVL.

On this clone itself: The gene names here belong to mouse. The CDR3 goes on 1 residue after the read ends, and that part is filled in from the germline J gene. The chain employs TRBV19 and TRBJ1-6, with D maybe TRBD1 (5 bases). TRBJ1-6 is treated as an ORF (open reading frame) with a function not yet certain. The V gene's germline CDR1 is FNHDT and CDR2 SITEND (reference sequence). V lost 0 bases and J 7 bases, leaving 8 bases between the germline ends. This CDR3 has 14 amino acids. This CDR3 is CASSIGEGNSPLYF. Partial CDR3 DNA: TGTGCCAGCAGTATAGGGGAGGGGAATTCGCCCCTCTAC.

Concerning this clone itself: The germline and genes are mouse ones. The part of the CDR3 DNA that was read is TGTGCCAGCAGCTTGGGACAGGGGAACAACCAGGCTCCGCTT. Translated, it gives CASSLGQGNNQAPL. The full CDR3 protein is CASSLGQGNNQAPLF. The chain employs TRBV3 and TRBJ1-5; 10 nucleotides align to TRBD1. The CDR3 goes on 1 residue after the read ends, and that part is filled in from the germline J gene. Germline V lookup: CDR1 SNHLY, CDR2 FYNGKV (reference sequence). The CDR3 has 15 amino acids. With 3 bases clipped from V and 1 base from J, the junction kept 0 bases outside the gene matches.

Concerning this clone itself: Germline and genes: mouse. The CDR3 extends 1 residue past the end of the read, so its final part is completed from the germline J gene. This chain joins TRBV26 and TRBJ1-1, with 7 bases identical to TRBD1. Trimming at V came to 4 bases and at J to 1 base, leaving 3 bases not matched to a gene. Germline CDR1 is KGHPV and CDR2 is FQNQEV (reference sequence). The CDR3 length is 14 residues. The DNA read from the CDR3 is TGTGCCAGCAGTCGTTCAGGGGGAAACACAGAAGTCTTC. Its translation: CASSRSGGNTEVF. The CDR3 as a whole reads CASSRSGGNTEVFF.

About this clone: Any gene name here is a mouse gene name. The CDR3 loop is CASSGTGRAYEQYF. The sequenced CDR3 bases are TGTGCCAGCAGTGGGACAGGGAGGGCCTATGAACAGTAC. The chain joins TRBV13-3 to TRBJ2-7, with 8 bases identical to TRBD1. Read sequence stops 1 residue before the CDR3 end, and the germline J gene provides the missing end. The CDR3 loop spans 14 amino acids. With V trimmed by 3 bases and J by 2 bases, 4 bases remained unmatched. Germline CDR1 NNHDY, CDR2 SYVADS.

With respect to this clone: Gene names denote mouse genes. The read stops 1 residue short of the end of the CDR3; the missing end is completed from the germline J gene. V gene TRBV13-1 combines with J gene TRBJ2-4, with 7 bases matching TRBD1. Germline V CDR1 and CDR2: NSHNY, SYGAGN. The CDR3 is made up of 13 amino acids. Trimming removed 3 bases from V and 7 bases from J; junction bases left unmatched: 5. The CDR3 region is CASSGDRADTLYF. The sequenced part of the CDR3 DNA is TGTGCCAGCAGTGGAGACAGGGCCGACACCTTGTAC.

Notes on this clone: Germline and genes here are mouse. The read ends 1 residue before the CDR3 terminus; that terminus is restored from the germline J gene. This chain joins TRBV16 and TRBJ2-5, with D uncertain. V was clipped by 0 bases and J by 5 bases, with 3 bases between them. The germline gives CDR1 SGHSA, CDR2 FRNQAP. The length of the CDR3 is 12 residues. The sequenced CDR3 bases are TGTGCAAGCAGCTTAGAGGCAGACACCCAGTAC. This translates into CASSLEADTQY. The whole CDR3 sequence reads CASSLEADTQYF.

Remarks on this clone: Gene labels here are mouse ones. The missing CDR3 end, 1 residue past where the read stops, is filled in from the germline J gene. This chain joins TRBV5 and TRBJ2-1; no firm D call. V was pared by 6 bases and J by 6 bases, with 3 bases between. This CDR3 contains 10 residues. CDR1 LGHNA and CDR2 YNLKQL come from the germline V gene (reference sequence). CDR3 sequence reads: CASRGAEQFF. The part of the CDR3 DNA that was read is TGTGCCAGCAGAGGTGCTGAGCAGTTC.